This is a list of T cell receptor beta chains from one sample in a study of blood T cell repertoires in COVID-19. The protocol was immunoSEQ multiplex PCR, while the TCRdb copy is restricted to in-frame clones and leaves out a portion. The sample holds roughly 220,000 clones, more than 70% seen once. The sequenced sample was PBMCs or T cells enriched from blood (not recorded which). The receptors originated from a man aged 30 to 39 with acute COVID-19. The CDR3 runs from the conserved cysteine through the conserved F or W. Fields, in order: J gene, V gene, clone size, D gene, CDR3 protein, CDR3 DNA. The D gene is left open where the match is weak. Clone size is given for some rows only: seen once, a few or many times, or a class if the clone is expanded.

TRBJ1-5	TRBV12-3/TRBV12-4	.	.	CASSWGAEQPQHF	TGTGCCAGCAGTTGGGGCGCGGAACAGCCCCAGCATTTT
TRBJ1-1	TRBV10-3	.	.	CAISELGGSSTEAFF	TGTGCCATCAGTGAGCTCGGAGGTTCGAGCACTGAAGCTTTCTTT
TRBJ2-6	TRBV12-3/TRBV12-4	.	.	CATARGANVLTF	TGTGCCACCGCGCGTGGGGCCAACGTCCTGACTTTC
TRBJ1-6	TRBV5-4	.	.	CASSSGQFNSPLHF	TGTGCCAGCAGCTCTGGACAGTTTAATTCACCCCTCCACTTT
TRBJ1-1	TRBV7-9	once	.	CASSPAASPGKGHTEAFF	TGTGCCAGCAGCCCCGCCGCCTCACCGGGAAAAGGGCACACTGAAGCTTTCTTT
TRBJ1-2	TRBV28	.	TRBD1	CASSFLTGGYGYTF	TGTGCCAGCAGTTTTCTGACAGGGGGCTATGGCTACACCTTC
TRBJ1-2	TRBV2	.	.	CASSEVAPRARTF	TGTGCCAGCAGTGAAGTGGCCCCCAGGGCTCGTACCTTC
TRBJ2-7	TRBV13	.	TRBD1	CASSFRGRTPYEQYF	TGTGCCAGCAGCTTCAGGGGGCGTACGCCCTACGAGCAGTACTTC
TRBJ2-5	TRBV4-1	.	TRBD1	CASSQRFMTGQYQETQYF	TGCGCCAGCAGCCAAAGATTCATGACAGGGCAGTACCAAGAGACCCAGTACTTC
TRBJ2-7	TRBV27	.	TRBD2	CASSLTSPYEQYF	TGTGCCAGCAGTTTGACTAGCCCCTACGAGCAGTACTTC